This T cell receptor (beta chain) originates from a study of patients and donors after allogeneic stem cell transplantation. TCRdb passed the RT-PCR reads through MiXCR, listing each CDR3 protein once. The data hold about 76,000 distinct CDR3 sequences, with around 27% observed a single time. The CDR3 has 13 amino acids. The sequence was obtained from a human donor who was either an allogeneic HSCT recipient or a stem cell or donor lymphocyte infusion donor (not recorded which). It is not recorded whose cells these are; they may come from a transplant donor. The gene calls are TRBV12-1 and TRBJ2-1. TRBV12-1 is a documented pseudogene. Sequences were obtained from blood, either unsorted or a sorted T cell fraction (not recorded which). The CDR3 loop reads CASSFRPNNEQFF. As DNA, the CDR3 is TGTGCCAGCAGCTTTCGGCCTAACAATGAGCAGTTCTTC.